This T cell receptor (beta chain) is from a study of shared T cell receptors in the human thymus. Looked up from germline, CDR1 is SGHVS and CDR2 is FQNEAQ. CDR3 length: 17 residues. With 5 bases clipped from V and 1 base from J, the junction kept 8 bases outside the gene matches. Data came from immunoSEQ multiplex PCR; TCRdb stores just in-frame clones and leaves some out. The sample carries about 610,000 clones, roughly 90% recorded once. The same specimen was also included in a second study, on human thymus T cells. Per that study: Donors consisted of healthy Finnish infants (having corrective surgery for congenital heart defects). As related research reported, thymic repertoires overlapped highly among unrelated individuals.

This chain uses TRBV7-8 with TRBJ2-4, with 10 bases matching TRBD2. Sequencing was performed on thymocytes. The receptor's source is a boy under three years old with a congenital heart defect. For the CDR3, the DNA is TGTGCCAGCAGCACAGCGGGAGGGCCTCGGGCCAAAAACATTCAGTACTTC. Its translation is CASSTAGGPRAKNIQYF.